Below are 3 T cell receptor beta chains sequenced from a single sample in a study of beta chain features in type 1 diabetes. What was sequenced were expressed TCRB transcripts, since all of the isolated RNA had been reverse transcribed. Assay used: immunoSEQ multiplex PCR; TCRdb lists only in-frame clones, some missing. This table holds hundreds of thousands of clones, 15% found once. Material: naive CD4+ T cells from blood. These receptor sequences come from a man younger than 30 in good health.

The chain has TRBV28 and TRBJ1-2; 10 bases are shared with TRBD1. In germline, CDR1 is MDHEN, CDR2 SYDVKM. CDR3 size: 13 residues. Trimming took 6 bases from V and 8 from J; bases not matched to a gene: 6. Here the CDR3 DNA reads TGTGCCAGCAGCCCTGGACAGGGGGGCGGCTACACCTTC. This encodes CASSPGQGGGYTF.

V usage is TRBV7-3 and J usage is TRBJ2-3; 7 bases are shared with TRBD1. CDR1 and CDR2 (germline): SGHTA, FQGTGA. Unmatched junction bases numbered 6, after V lost 5 bases and J lost 7 bases. This CDR3 contains 13 residues. In DNA, the CDR3 is TGTGCCAGCAGCCTCGACAGGGAAAATACGCAGTATTTT. Its protein is CASSLDRENTQYF.

The chain is built from TRBV5-1 and TRBJ1-1; D might be TRBD1 (6 bases). In germline, CDR1 is SGHRS, CDR2 YFSETQ. The CDR3 covers 13 residues. Trimming shortened V by 5 bases and J by 3 bases, and 11 bases separated the two germline ends. CDR3 nucleotide sequence: TGCGCCAGCAGACCGGACAGATACACTGAAGCTTTCTTT. This encodes CASRPDRYTEAFF.